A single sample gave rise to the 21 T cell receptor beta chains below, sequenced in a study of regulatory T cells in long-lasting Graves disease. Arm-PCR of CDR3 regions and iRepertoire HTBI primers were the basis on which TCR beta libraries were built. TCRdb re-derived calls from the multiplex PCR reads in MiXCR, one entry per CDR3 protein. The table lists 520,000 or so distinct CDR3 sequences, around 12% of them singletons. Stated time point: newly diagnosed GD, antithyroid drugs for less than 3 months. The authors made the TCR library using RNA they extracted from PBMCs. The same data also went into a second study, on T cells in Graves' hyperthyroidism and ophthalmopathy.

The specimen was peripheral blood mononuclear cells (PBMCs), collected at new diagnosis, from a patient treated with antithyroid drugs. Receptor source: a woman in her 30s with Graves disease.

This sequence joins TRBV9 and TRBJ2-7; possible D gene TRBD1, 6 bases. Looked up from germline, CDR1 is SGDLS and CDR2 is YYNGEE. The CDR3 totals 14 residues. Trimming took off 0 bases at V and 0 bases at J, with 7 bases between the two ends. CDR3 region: CASSVGDNSYEQYF. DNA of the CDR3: TGTGCCAGCAGCGTAGGGGACAACTCCTACGAGCAGTACTTC.

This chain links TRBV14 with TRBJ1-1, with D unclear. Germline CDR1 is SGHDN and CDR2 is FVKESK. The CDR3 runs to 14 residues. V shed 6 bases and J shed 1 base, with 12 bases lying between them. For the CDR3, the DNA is TGTGCCAGCAGTCCAGACTCTTCGAACACTGAAGCTTTCTTT. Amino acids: CASSPDSSNTEAFF.

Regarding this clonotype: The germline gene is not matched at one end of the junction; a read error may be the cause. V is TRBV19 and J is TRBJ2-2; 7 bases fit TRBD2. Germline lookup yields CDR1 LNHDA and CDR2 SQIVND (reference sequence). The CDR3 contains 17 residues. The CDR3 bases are TGTGCCAGTAGTATTAGTGTTAGGGAGGGCCGCACCGGGGAGCTGTTCTTT. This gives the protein CASSISVREGRTGELFF.

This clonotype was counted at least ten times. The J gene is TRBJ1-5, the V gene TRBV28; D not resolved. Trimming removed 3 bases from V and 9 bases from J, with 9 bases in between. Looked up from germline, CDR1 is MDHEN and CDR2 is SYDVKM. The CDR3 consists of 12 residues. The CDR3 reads CASSLANLPQHF. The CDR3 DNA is TGTGCCAGCAGTTTGGCCAACCTGCCCCAGCATTTT.

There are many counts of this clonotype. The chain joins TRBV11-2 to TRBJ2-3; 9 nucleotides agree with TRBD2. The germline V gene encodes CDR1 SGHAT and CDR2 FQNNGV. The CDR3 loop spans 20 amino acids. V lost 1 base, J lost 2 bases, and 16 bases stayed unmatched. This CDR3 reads CASSLALRASGNWATDTQYF. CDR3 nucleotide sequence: TGTGCCAGCAGCTTAGCGTTGAGGGCTAGCGGGAATTGGGCCACAGATACGCAGTATTTT.

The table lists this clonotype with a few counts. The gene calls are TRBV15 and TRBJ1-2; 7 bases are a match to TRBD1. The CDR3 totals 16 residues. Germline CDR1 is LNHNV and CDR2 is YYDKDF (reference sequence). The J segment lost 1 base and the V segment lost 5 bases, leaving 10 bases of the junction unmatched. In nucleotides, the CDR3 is TGTGCCACCAGCTCAGTCCGGGACAGCATTAACTATGGCTACACCTTC. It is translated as CATSSVRDSINYGYTF.

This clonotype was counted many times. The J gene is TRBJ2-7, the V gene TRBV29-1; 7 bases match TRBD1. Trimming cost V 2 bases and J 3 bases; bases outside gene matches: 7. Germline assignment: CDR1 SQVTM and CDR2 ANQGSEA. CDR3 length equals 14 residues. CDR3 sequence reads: CSVENRGPFYEQYF. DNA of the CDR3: TGCAGCGTTGAAAACAGGGGTCCGTTCTACGAGCAGTACTTC.

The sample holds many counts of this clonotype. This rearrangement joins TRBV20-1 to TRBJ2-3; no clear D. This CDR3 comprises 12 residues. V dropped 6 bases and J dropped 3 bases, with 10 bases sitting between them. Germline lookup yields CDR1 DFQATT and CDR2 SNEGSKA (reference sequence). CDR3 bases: TGCAGTGCCCTTGACTTAACAGATACGCAGTATTTT. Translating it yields CSALDLTDTQYF.

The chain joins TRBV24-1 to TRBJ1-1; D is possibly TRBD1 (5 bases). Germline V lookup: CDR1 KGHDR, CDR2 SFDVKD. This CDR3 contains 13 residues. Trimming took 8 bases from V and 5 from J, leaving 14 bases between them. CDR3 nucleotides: TGTGCCACCATCGCAAGGGGTGGGACTGAAGCTTTCTTT. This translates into CATIARGGTEAFF.

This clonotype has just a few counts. The CDR3 bases are TGCGCCAGCAGCTTGGACGGGACAGGGGGCGTTGGGTATGGCTACACCTTC. This translates into CASSLDGTGGVGYGYTF. The chain combines TRBV5-1 with TRBJ1-2; 12 bases fit TRBD1. The CDR3 is made up of 17 amino acids. The ends lost 0 bases at V and 5 bases at J; junction bases unmatched: 8. CDR1 and CDR2 (germline): SGHRS, YFSETQ.

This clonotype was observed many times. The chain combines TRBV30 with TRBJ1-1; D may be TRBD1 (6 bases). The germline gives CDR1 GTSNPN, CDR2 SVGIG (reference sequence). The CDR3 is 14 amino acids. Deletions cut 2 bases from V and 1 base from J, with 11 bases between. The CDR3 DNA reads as TGTGCCTGGAGTCGTTTCAGGGGGAACACTGAAGCTTTCTTT. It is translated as CAWSRFRGNTEAFF.

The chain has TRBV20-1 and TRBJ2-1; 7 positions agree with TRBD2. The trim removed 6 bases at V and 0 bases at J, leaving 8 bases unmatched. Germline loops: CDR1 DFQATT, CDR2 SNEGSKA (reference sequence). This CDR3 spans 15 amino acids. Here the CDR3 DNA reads TGCAGTGCGGGAGACTGGGGGGGCTCCTACAATGAGCAGTTCTTC. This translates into CSAGDWGGSYNEQFF.

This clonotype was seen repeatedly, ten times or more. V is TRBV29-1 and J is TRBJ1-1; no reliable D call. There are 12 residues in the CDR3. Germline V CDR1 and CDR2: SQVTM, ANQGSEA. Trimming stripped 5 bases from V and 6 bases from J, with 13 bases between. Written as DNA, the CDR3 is TGCAGCGTTCGTGGTCTTGGCCCTGAAGCTTTCTTT. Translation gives CSVRGLGPEAFF.

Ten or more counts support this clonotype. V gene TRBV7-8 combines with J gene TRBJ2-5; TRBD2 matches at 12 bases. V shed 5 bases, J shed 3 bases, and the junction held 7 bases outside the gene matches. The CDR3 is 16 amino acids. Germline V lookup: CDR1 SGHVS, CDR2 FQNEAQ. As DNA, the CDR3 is TGTGCCAGCAGCGAACGACGACTAGCGGGAGAAGAGACCCAGTACTTC. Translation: CASSERRLAGEETQYF.

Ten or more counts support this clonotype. The CDR3 sequence: CASTPSWQGGGYTF. In DNA, the CDR3 is TGTGCCAGCACCCCTTCGTGGCAGGGGGGAGGCTACACCTTC. J is TRBJ1-2 and V is TRBV12-3 or TRBV12-4; 7 positions match TRBD1. The CDR3 length is 14 residues. V lost 7 bases to trimming and J lost 8 bases; unmatched junction nucleotides: 13.

CDR3 sequence (DNA): TGTGCCAGTAGGAGGGTGGTTTGGGCCGGGGACAGGGGGGCTGGGGCCAACGTCCTGACTTTC. Translating gives CASRRVVWAGDRGAGANVLTF. The gene calls are TRBV19 and TRBJ2-6; 11 nucleotides line up with TRBD1. This CDR3 spans 21 amino acids. Germline trimming cut 6 bases from V and 2 bases from J; bases unmatched to any gene: 18. Germline CDR1 LNHDA, CDR2 SQIVND (reference sequence).

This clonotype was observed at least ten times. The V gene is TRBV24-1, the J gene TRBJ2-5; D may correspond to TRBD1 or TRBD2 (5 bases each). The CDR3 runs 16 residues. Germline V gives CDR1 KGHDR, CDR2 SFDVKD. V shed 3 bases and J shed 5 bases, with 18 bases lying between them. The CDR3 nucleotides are TGTGCCACCAGTGATCCCGGGACCCCAGAGGAGGAGACCCAGTACTTC. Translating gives CATSDPGTPEEETQYF.

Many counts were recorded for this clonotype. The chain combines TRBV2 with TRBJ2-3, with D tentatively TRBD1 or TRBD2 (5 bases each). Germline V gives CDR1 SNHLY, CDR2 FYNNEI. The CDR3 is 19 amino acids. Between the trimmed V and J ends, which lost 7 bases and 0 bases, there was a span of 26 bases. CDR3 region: CASNGAVNLGDTSTDTQYF. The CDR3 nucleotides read TGTGCCAGCAACGGGGCTGTCAACCTGGGTGATACCAGCACAGATACGCAGTATTTT. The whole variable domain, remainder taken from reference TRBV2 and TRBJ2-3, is EPEVTQTPSHQVTQMGQEVILRCVPISNHLYFYWYRQILGQKVEFLVSFYNNEISEKSEIFDDQFSVERPDGSNFTLKIRSTKLEDSAMYFCASNGAVNLGDTSTDTQYFGPGTRLTVL.

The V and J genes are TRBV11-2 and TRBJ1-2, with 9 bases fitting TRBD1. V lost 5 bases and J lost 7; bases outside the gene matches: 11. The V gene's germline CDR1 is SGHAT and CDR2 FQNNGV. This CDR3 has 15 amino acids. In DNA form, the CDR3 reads TGTGCCAGCAGCCACGGTTGGGACAGGGATGGTGGCTACACCTTC. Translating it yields CASSHGWDRDGGYTF.

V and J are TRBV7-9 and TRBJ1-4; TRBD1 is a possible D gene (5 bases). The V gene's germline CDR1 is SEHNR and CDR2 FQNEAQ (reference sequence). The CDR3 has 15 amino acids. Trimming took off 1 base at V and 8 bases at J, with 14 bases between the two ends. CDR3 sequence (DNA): TGTGCCAGCAGCTTAGGCGGGCACAGGACGGAAAAACTGTTTTTT. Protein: CASSLGGHRTEKLFF. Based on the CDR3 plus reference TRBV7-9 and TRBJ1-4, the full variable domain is DTGVSQNPRHKITKRGQNVTFRCDPISEHNRLYWYRQTLGQGPEFLTYFQNEAQLEKSRLLSDRFSAERPKGSFSTLEIQRTEQGDSAMYLCASSLGGHRTEKLFFGSGTQLSVL.

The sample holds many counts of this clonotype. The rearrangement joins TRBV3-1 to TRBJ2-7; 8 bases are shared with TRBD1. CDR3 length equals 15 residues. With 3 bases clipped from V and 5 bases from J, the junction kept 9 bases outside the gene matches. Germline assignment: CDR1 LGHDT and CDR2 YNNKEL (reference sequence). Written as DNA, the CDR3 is TGTGCCAGCAGCCAGAAGGACAGGGCTCGGGACGAGCAGTACTTC. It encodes CASSQKDRARDEQYF.